A selection of T cell receptor beta chains follows, all from one sample in a study of blood T cell repertoires in COVID-19. Measured with immunoSEQ multiplex PCR; TCRdb has only the in-frame clones, and not every one. The repertoire holds 200,000 or so clones, with more than 85% as singletons. The sequencing input was peripheral blood. These receptors originate from a man between 60 and 75 years old with COVID-19, enrolled during active disease. The CDR3 runs from the conserved cysteine through the conserved F or W. Each record gives: J gene, V gene, clone size, D gene, CDR3 protein, CDR3 DNA. D genes are given only for firm matches. The size of a clone is reported for some rows only, either as once, few or many, or as a class for expanded clones.

TRBJ1-1	TRBV2	.	.	CASSSRTPNTEAFF	TGTGCCAGCAGTTCCCGGACACCGAACACTGAAGCTTTCTTT
TRBJ1-5	TRBV2	.	.	CASSELGLRNQPQHF	TGTGCCAGCAGTGAATTGGGCTTACGCAATCAGCCCCAGCATTTT
TRBJ2-5	TRBV15	.	TRBD2	CATSRAYGAGQETQYF	TGTGCCACCAGCAGAGCCTATGGAGCGGGACAAGAGACCCAGTACTTC
TRBJ2-5	TRBV9	.	.	CASSVGQFKETQYF	TGTGCCAGCAGCGTCGGACAATTTAAAGAGACCCAGTACTTC
TRBJ2-2	TRBV6-4	.	.	CASSVSDTGELFF	TGTGCCAGCAGTGTTTCGGACACCGGGGAGCTGTTTTTT
TRBJ2-3	TRBV23-1	.	.	CASSQSISTDTQYF	TGCGCCAGCAGTCAATCTATCAGCACAGATACGCAGTATTTT
TRBJ1-2	TRBV5-6	.	.	CASSLAQNGYTF	TGTGCCAGCAGCTTGGCCCAGAATGGCTACACCTTC
TRBJ1-3	TRBV6-6	.	.	CASRNGGTGNTIYF	TGTGCCAGCAGAAATGGGGGGACTGGAAACACCATATATTTT
TRBJ1-3	TRBV25-1	.	.	CASSPGAGNTIYF	TGTGCCAGCAGCCCGGGAGCTGGAAACACCATATATTTT
TRBJ2-2	TRBV28	.	TRBD1	CASSFDRVAGELFF	TGTGCCAGCAGCTTCGACAGGGTGGCCGGGGAGCTGTTTTTT
TRBJ2-7	TRBV13	.	TRBD1	CASSLASGTGTYEQYF	TGTGCCAGCAGCTTAGCCTCCGGGACAGGGACCTACGAGCAGTACTTC
TRBJ1-6	TRBV5-1	.	TRBD1	CASSLDRGTNSPLHF	TGCGCCAGCAGCTTGGACAGGGGGACCAATTCACCCCTCCACTTT
TRBJ1-3	TRBV28	once	.	CASRPPGAGNTIYF	TGTGCCAGCAGACCTCCCGGGGCTGGAAACACCATATATTTT
TRBJ2-7	TRBV3-1/TRBV3-2	.	TRBD1	CASSFSGQGTYEQYF	TGTGCCAGCAGTTTTTCGGGACAGGGCACCTACGAGCAGTACTTC
TRBJ1-1	TRBV10-3	few	.	CAISDRTRNTEAFF	TGTGCCATCAGTGATAGGACAAGGAACACTGAAGCTTTCTTT
TRBJ1-1	TRBV6-5	.	.	CASSFRARNTEAFF	TGTGCCAGCAGTTTCAGGGCCAGGAACACTGAAGCTTTCTTT
TRBJ1-2	TRBV7-2	.	.	CASSLGTGTHGYTF	TGTGCCAGCAGCTTAGGTACAGGGACCCATGGCTACACCTTC
TRBJ1-5	TRBV4-1	.	.	CASSQARILRTDSSNQPQHF	TGCGCCAGCAGCCAAGCCCGGATTCTCCGGACGGACTCTAGCAATCAGCCCCAGCATTTT
TRBJ1-1	TRBV28	.	TRBD1	CASSYGTGAAEAFF	TGTGCCAGCAGTTACGGGACAGGGGCCGCTGAAGCTTTCTTT
TRBJ2-1	TRBV18	.	TRBD2	CASSPRTSIRGSGSSYNEQFF	TGTGCCAGCTCACCACGGACGAGTATCAGGGGTAGCGGGAGCTCCTACAATGAGCAGTTCTTC
TRBJ2-1	TRBV6-6	.	.	CASSPRRLATYNEQFF	TGTGCCAGCAGTCCACGGCGCCTAGCAACTTACAATGAGCAGTTCTTC
TRBJ1-5	TRBV19	.	TRBD1	CASGGTGGNQPQHF	TGTGCCAGTGGCGGGACAGGAGGAAATCAGCCCCAGCATTTT
TRBJ1-2	TRBV5-4	.	TRBD1	CASSFARQGRSDGYTF	TGTGCCAGCAGCTTCGCGAGACAGGGGAGATCGGATGGCTACACCTTC
TRBJ2-1	TRBV7-2	once	.	CASSSAPGSYNEQFF	TGTGCCAGCAGCTCCGCTCCGGGGTCCTACAATGAGCAGTTCTTC
TRBJ2-7	TRBV7-6	few	.	CASSPSRGYEQYF	TGTGCCAGCAGCCCGTCCAGAGGCTACGAGCAGTACTTC
TRBJ2-1	TRBV19	.	.	CASTFLSEQFF	TGTGCCAGTACCTTTCTGTCTGAGCAGTTCTTC
TRBJ2-1	TRBV5-1	.	.	CASSLGASGRGYNEQFF	TGCGCCAGCAGCTTGGGGGCGTCCGGGCGGGGATACAATGAGCAGTTCTTC
TRBJ2-2	TRBV6-6	.	TRBD2	CASRLLAEGTGELFF	TGTGCCAGCAGGTTACTAGCGGAGGGAACCGGGGAGCTGTTTTTT
TRBJ1-5	TRBV6-5	.	.	CASRQVSNQPQHF	TGTGCCAGCAGACAGGTTTCAAATCAGCCCCAGCATTTT
TRBJ1-6	TRBV27	.	TRBD1	CASSIDRGGNSPLHF	TGTGCCAGCAGCATCGACAGGGGTGGTAATTCACCCCTCCACTTT
TRBJ2-7	TRBV5-1	.	TRBD1	CASSPWTGNSYEQYF	TGCGCCAGCAGCCCCTGGACAGGGAACTCCTACGAGCAGTACTTC
TRBJ1-6	TRBV28	.	TRBD1	CASSLWLDRDRASSPLHF	TGTGCCAGCAGTTTATGGTTAGATAGGGACAGGGCTAGTTCACCCCTCCACTTT
TRBJ1-1	TRBV5-1	.	.	CASSSLWGDTEAFF	TGCGCCAGCAGCTCCCTGTGGGGCGACACTGAAGCTTTCTTT
TRBJ1-2	TRBV9	once	.	CASSVGEVANYGYTF	TGTGCCAGCAGCGTAGGAGAGGTGGCTAACTATGGCTACACCTTC
TRBJ2-7	TRBV2	.	TRBD2	CASSTLAGGPHEQYF	TGTGCCAGCAGTACCCTAGCGGGGGGGCCCCACGAGCAGTACTTC
TRBJ1-1	TRBV6-5	.	.	CASSRTLNTEAFF	TGTGCCAGCAGCCGTACCCTAAACACTGAAGCTTTCTTT
TRBJ1-1	TRBV12-3/TRBV12-4	.	.	CASRTTNTEAFF	TGTGCCAGCAGAACAACGAACACTGAAGCTTTCTTT
TRBJ2-1	TRBV18	.	TRBD2	CASSNSGASGYNEQFF	TGTGCCAGCTCAAACTCGGGGGCTAGCGGGTACAATGAGCAGTTCTTC
TRBJ2-1	TRBV5-1	.	TRBD2	CASSLGPSGGLSYNEQFF	TGCGCCAGCAGCTTGGGCCCTAGCGGGGGGCTGTCCTACAATGAGCAGTTCTTC
TRBJ1-1	TRBV6-6	.	.	CASSSYTEAFF	TGTGCCAGCAGTTCTTACACTGAAGCTTTCTTT
TRBJ2-7	TRBV10-3	.	.	CAISGGQGYEQYF	TGTGCCATCAGTGGTGGGCAGGGGTACGAGCAGTACTTC
TRBJ1-2	TRBV28	.	TRBD1	CASSSAGTGYNYGYTF	TGTGCCAGCAGTTCGGCCGGGACAGGGTACAACTATGGCTACACCTTC
TRBJ2-7	TRBV28	.	TRBD1	CAIRRGGGYEQYF	TGTGCTATTAGGAGAGGGGGCGGCTACGAGCAGTACTTC
TRBJ1-1	TRBV3-1/TRBV3-2	.	TRBD1	CASSPGDRTNTEAFF	TGTGCCAGCAGCCCCGGGGACAGGACGAACACTGAAGCTTTCTTT
TRBJ1-1	TRBV19	once	TRBD1	CASSKTGANTEAFF	TGTGCCAGTAGTAAAACAGGGGCGAACACTGAAGCTTTCTTT
TRBJ1-1	TRBV2	.	.	CAGRVLNTEAFF	TGTGCCGGCCGGGTTCTGAACACTGAAGCTTTCTTT
TRBJ1-2	TRBV10-3	.	TRBD1	CAVGQGLYYGYTF	TGTGCCGTAGGACAGGGGCTATACTATGGCTACACCTTC
TRBJ2-2	TRBV6-1	.	TRBD1	CASSELGQGAAGELFF	TGTGCCAGCAGTGAACTGGGACAGGGGGCTGCCGGGGAGCTGTTTTTT
TRBJ2-1	TRBV7-2	.	.	CASSLTNGNHNEQFF	TGTGCCAGCAGCCTAACTAACGGAAATCACAATGAGCAGTTCTTC
TRBJ2-5	TRBV27	once	TRBD1	CASSPRWTGTGETQYF	TGTGCCAGCAGTCCCCGATGGACAGGGACGGGAGAGACCCAGTACTTC
TRBJ2-4	TRBV5-1	.	TRBD2	CASSFGTSGNIQYF	TGCGCCAGCAGCTTCGGGACTAGCGGGAACATTCAGTACTTC
TRBJ1-3	TRBV9	.	.	CASSVGADGNTIYF	TGTGCCAGCAGCGTGGGGGCGGATGGAAACACCATATATTTT
TRBJ2-1	TRBV28	.	.	CASTGAGEESNEQFF	TGTGCCAGCACAGGGGCGGGAGAAGAGTCCAATGAGCAGTTCTTC
TRBJ2-7	TRBV7-2	.	.	CASSLWAGTYEQYF	TGTGCCAGCAGCTTATGGGCGGGCACCTACGAGCAGTACTTC
TRBJ2-2	TRBV18	.	.	CASSRGGVIRSVTGELFF	TGTGCCAGCTCACGCGGAGGGGTAATCAGGTCAGTCACCGGGGAGCTGTTTTTT
TRBJ1-5	TRBV4-1	.	TRBD1	CASSLGTDYSNQPQHF	TGCGCCAGCAGCCTCGGGACAGATTATAGCAATCAGCCCCAGCATTTT
TRBJ1-3	TRBV11-2	.	.	CASRRQSPGNTIYF	TGTGCCAGCAGACGACAGTCTCCTGGAAACACCATATATTTT
TRBJ1-1	TRBV5-1	.	TRBD1	CASSLVDRDDPEAFF	TGCGCCAGCAGCTTAGTCGACAGGGACGATCCTGAAGCTTTCTTT
TRBJ2-1	TRBV4-2	.	TRBD2	CASSQGFSGADNEQFF	TGTGCCAGCAGCCAAGGATTTAGCGGGGCCGACAATGAGCAGTTCTTC
TRBJ2-1	TRBV28	.	TRBD2	CASIRREGPYNEQFF	TGTGCCAGCATTAGGCGGGAGGGCCCCTACAATGAGCAGTTCTTC